Listed here are 25 T cell receptor beta chains from one sample, sequenced in a study of CD8 T cells in Susac syndrome. With random hexamers, 0.5 to 1 ug RNA was reverse transcribed. MiXCR, applied by TCRdb to the immunoSEQ multiplex PCR reads, yields one record per CDR3 protein. The sample shows around 81,000 distinct CDR3 sequences, 85% to 95% of them seen only once. Sequencing was carried out using CD8+ T cells from PBMCs. The receptors stem from a human donor with Susac syndrome.

This sequence joins TRBV19 and TRBJ2-7, with D unclear. Germline assignment: CDR1 LNHDA and CDR2 SQIVND (reference sequence). V lost 9 bases and J 0 bases, leaving 12 bases between the germline ends. The CDR3 is 13 amino acids. Here the CDR3 reads CASSLTLSYEQYF. The CDR3 nucleotides are TGTGCCAGCAGTCTGACACTCTCCTACGAGCAGTACTTC.

This rearrangement joins TRBV3-1 to TRBJ2-1; 7 bases agree with TRBD2. The CDR3 length is 15 residues. J lost 4 bases, V lost 4 bases, and 7 bases had no gene match. Germline V gene sequence: CDR1 LGHDT, CDR2 YNNKEL (reference sequence). The CDR3 here is CASSLGAGGYNEQFF. The CDR3 region has the DNA TGTGCCAGCAGCCTAGGGGCCGGGGGGTACAATGAGCAGTTCTTC.

A single count supports this clonotype. The rearrangement links TRBV2 to TRBJ2-2, with TRBD1 matching over 10 bases. The CDR3 has 19 residues. With V trimmed by 0 bases and J by 2 bases, 9 bases remained unmatched. Germline V gene sequence: CDR1 SNHLY, CDR2 FYNNEI. In nucleotides, the CDR3 is TGTGCCAGCAGTGAAGCGCGTCCGGGACAGGGGTTAAACACCGGGGAGCTGTTTTTT. This sequence encodes CASSEARPGQGLNTGELFF. The whole variable domain, remainder taken from reference TRBV2 and TRBJ2-2, is EPEVTQTPSHQVTQMGQEVILRCVPISNHLYFYWYRQILGQKVEFLVSFYNNEISEKSEIFDDQFSVERPDGSNFTLKIRSTKLEDSAMYFCASSEARPGQGLNTGELFFGEGSRLTVL.

J is TRBJ1-6 and V is TRBV7-8; perhaps TRBD1 as D (5 bases). The V gene lost 2 bases and the J gene lost 10 bases, with 15 bases spanning the gap. Looked up from germline, CDR1 is SGHVS and CDR2 is FQNEAQ. This CDR3 has 15 amino acids. CDR3 sequence reads: CASSLQPGRGSPLHF. In DNA form, the CDR3 reads TGTGCCAGCAGCTTACAGCCAGGGCGTGGGTCACCCCTCCACTTT.

V and J are TRBV27 and TRBJ2-2; tentative D call: TRBD2 (5 bases). With 3 bases removed from V and 4 bases from J, the gap between germline ends came to 6 bases. The CDR3 runs 13 residues. Per the germline V gene, CDR1 is MNHEY and CDR2 is SMNVEV (reference sequence). The DNA for the CDR3 is TGTGCCAGCAGTTTGGCGGGCACCGGGGAGCTGTTTTTT. Residues: CASSLAGTGELFF.

This clonotype was detected only once. This chain joins TRBV4-1 and TRBJ2-2; 7 bases agree with TRBD1. The CDR3 runs to 16 residues. Germline CDR1 MGHRA, CDR2 YSYEKL. V lost 5 bases and J lost 2; bases outside the gene matches: 8. The CDR3 loop is CASSSRGTDNTGELFF. CDR3 bases: TGCGCCAGCAGCTCGCGTGGGACAGATAACACCGGGGAGCTGTTTTTT.

The chain carries TRBV9 and TRBJ2-7; D gene unclear. The V end lost 0 bases, the J end lost 7 bases, and 11 bases lay between the germline ends. Looked up from germline, CDR1 is SGDLS and CDR2 is YYNGEE. This CDR3 is 13 amino acids long. This chain's CDR3 is CASSVEGEAEQYF. The CDR3 nucleotides are TGTGCCAGCAGCGTAGAGGGTGAGGCTGAGCAGTACTTC.

The chain is built from TRBV7-9 and TRBJ2-7; D possibly corresponds to TRBD1 (6 bases). The CDR3 contains 15 residues. Germline CDR1 and CDR2: SEHNR and FQNEAQ (reference sequence). The V end lost 7 bases, the J end lost 1 base, and 17 bases lay between the germline ends. CDR3 nucleotides: TGTGCCAGCATGAATGGTCAGACAGGATCCTACGAGCAGTACTTC. Translating it yields CASMNGQTGSYEQYF.

This sequence joins TRBV20-1 and TRBJ1-1; 8 bases map to TRBD1. CDR1 and CDR2 from the germline V gene are DFQATT and SNEGSKA (reference sequence). V shed 5 bases and J 4 bases; nucleotides not matched to a gene: 9. This CDR3 contains 14 residues. The CDR3 is CSASPPDRVTEAFF. The CDR3 coding sequence is TGCAGTGCTTCCCCTCCGGACAGGGTCACTGAAGCTTTCTTT.

This clonotype was seen once. The V call is TRBV19, the J call TRBJ2-1; maybe TRBD1 (6 bases). Germline V gives CDR1 LNHDA, CDR2 SQIVND (reference sequence). This CDR3 spans 15 amino acids. V was pared by 3 bases and J by 6 bases, with 15 bases between. CDR3 nucleotides: TGTGCCAGTAGTATGGGGGCCGGGACAATCAATGAGCAGTTCTTC. Translating it yields CASSMGAGTINEQFF.

This clonotype was seen just once. The chain carries TRBV7-2 and TRBJ2-4; 10 bases agree with TRBD2. This CDR3 has 19 residues. In germline, CDR1 is SGHTA, CDR2 FQGNSA. V lost 3 bases, J lost 7 bases, and 18 bases stayed unmatched. The CDR3 protein is CASSFILAGGRGFMNIQYF. The CDR3 DNA is TGTGCCAGCAGCTTCATCTTAGCGGGGGGCCGTGGTTTTATGAACATTCAGTACTTC.

The rearrangement links TRBV29-1 to TRBJ1-2; 8 nucleotides match TRBD1. This CDR3 is built from 13 residues. After removal of 3 bases from V and 8 bases from J, the junction contained 8 bases not matched to a gene. Germline V gene data show CDR1 as SQVTM and CDR2 as ANQGSEA. The CDR3 DNA sequence: TGCAGCGTTGAGTCACAGGGGGGAGGAGGCTACACCTTC. Its protein is CSVESQGGGGYTF.

V usage is TRBV2 and J usage is TRBJ2-1, with D possibly being TRBD1 (5 bases). Trimming shortened V by 6 bases and J by 2 bases, and 20 bases separated the two germline ends. The CDR3 has 17 amino acids. Germline V gene lookup returns CDR1 SNHLY and CDR2 FYNNEI. The chain's CDR3 is CASSENLGVGTYNEQFF. CDR3 nucleotide sequence: TGTGCCAGCAGCGAAAACCTAGGGGTAGGCACCTACAATGAGCAGTTCTTC.

A remark on this clonotype: The germline gene is not matched at one end of the junction; a read error may be the cause. The chain uses TRBV3-1 and TRBJ1-5; 7 bases match TRBD1. The germline CDR1 and CDR2 sequences are LGHDT and YNNKEL (reference sequence). This CDR3 comprises 14 residues. CDR3 loop: CASSPSGGRQPQDF. CDR3 DNA: TGTGCCAGCAGCCCCTCAGGGGGACGGCAGCCCCAGGATTTT.

This chain joins TRBV12-3 or TRBV12-4 and TRBJ1-1, with D perhaps TRBD1 (6 bases). V lost 5 bases and J 0 bases, leaving 19 bases between the germline ends. The CDR3 loop spans 17 amino acids. This CDR3 reads CASSPSDRTTMNTEAFF. DNA of the CDR3: TGTGCCAGCAGTCCTTCCGACAGGACGACAATGAACACTGAAGCTTTCTTT.

The rearrangement uses TRBV28 and TRBJ1-2; no clear D gene. The CDR3 covers 13 residues. Germline loops: CDR1 MDHEN, CDR2 SYDVKM. Between the trimmed V and J ends, which lost 6 bases and 2 bases, there was a span of 10 bases. CDR3 amino acids: CASSLTRNYGYTF. The CDR3, as DNA: TGTGCCAGCAGCCTCACACGAAACTATGGCTACACCTTC.

This sequence joins TRBV12-3 or TRBV12-4 and TRBJ2-7; 8 bases agree with TRBD2. This CDR3 region has 16 residues. Trimming at V came to 2 bases and at J to 5 bases, leaving 11 bases not matched to a gene. Written as DNA, the CDR3 is TGTGCCAGCAGTTTAAAAACCGGGACTAGTCTGGACGAGCAGTACTTC. Its protein is CASSLKTGTSLDEQYF.

CDR3 nucleotide sequence: TGCAGTGCTAGAGGGGTGACAAGAGACGGGAGGGCCTACGAGCAGTACTTC. This sequence encodes CSARGVTRDGRAYEQYF. This chain uses TRBV20-1 with TRBJ2-7, with 8 bases that match TRBD2. Germline CDR1 is DFQATT and CDR2 is SNEGSKA (reference sequence). V shed 1 base and J 2 bases; nucleotides not matched to a gene: 13. The CDR3 spans 17 residues.

J is TRBJ2-3 and V is TRBV7-9; the D is unclear. V lost 1 base and J lost 0, with 11 bases in between. The CDR3 spans 16 residues. Germline V gene lookup returns CDR1 SEHNR and CDR2 FQNEAQ (reference sequence). The CDR3 region is CASSLDQTSSTDTQYF. DNA of the CDR3: TGTGCCAGCAGCTTAGACCAGACCTCTAGCACAGATACGCAGTATTTT.

V and J are TRBV7-9 and TRBJ2-5; the D call may be TRBD1 or TRBD2 (5 bases each). The CDR3 has 16 amino acids. The V gene's germline CDR1 is SEHNR and CDR2 FQNEAQ (reference sequence). V dropped 5 bases and J dropped 1 base, with 17 bases sitting between them. CDR3: CASSHLPRGVQETQYF. The CDR3 DNA is TGTGCCAGCAGCCATCTACCTAGGGGAGTCCAAGAGACCCAGTACTTC.

The rearrangement joins TRBV4-3 to TRBJ1-4; D unresolved. The V and J ends lost 0 bases and 8 bases respectively, with 13 bases between them. Germline assignment: CDR1 LGHNA and CDR2 YSLEER. The CDR3 runs to 15 residues. In DNA form, the CDR3 reads TGCGCCAGCAGCCAAGATCTAGGGCTTCGAGAAAAACTGTTTTTT. This sequence encodes CASSQDLGLREKLFF.

This chain links TRBV30 with TRBJ1-3; D uncertain. Trimming shortened V by 5 bases and J by 1 base, and 9 bases separated the two germline ends. This CDR3 region has 13 residues. Germline values: CDR1 GTSNPN, CDR2 SVGIG (reference sequence). DNA for the CDR3: TGTGCCTGGGGACCATGGTCTGGAAACACCATATATTTT. It encodes CAWGPWSGNTIYF.

CDR3 DNA sequence: TGTGCCAGCAGTGAAGAGACCCAGTACTTC. Residues: CASSEETQYF. The chain uses TRBV25-1 and TRBJ2-5; D unclear. Germline CDR1 and CDR2: MGHDK and SYGVNS. The CDR3 is made up of 10 amino acids. Trimming took 2 bases from V and 5 from J, leaving 0 bases between them.

This clonotype was observed once. The chain has TRBV6-2 or TRBV6-3 and TRBJ2-1; TRBD1 aligns across 11 bases. Germline CDR1 reads MNHEY; CDR2 reads SVGEGT. V lost 6 bases to trimming and J lost 9 bases; unmatched junction nucleotides: 10. The CDR3 spans 15 residues. The CDR3 DNA reads as TGTGCCAGCAGGAGTGACGGGGACAGGGGGGTTGAGCAGTTCTTC. Its protein product is CASRSDGDRGVEQFF.

The gene calls are TRBV5-4 and TRBJ1-1; weak D call: TRBD1 (5 bases). The CDR3 has 13 amino acids. The V end lost 0 bases, the J end lost 9 bases, and 12 bases lay between the germline ends. The germline V gene encodes CDR1 SGHNT and CDR2 YYREEE (reference sequence). This CDR3 reads CASSLEGSGQAFF. The CDR3 DNA reads as TGTGCCAGCAGCTTGGAGGGTTCGGGACAAGCTTTCTTT.